This T cell receptor beta chain was observed in a study of early T cells in non-severe SARS-CoV-2 infection. Study summary: Sequencing of bulk RNA from unsorted whole blood was done, without chain pairing.

The TCR library protocol attached unique molecular identifiers to the individual cDNA molecules. TCRdb redid the calling of the 5' RACE reads with MiXCR, one entry per CDR3 protein. Seen here are around 33,000 distinct CDR3 sequences, about 5% observed once, and the top ten hold 7.6%. The sample holds many counts of this clonotype. V was shortened by 1 base and J by 9 bases, with 10 bases between the two germline ends. The CDR3 consists of 13 residues. In germline, CDR1 is LGHDT, CDR2 YNNKEL (reference sequence). The V gene is TRBV3-1, the J gene TRBJ2-1; D ambiguous. The receptor was isolated from an adult who was a healthcare worker with PCR-confirmed SARS-CoV-2 infection or an uninfected control (not recorded which). Sequencing was performed on whole blood. The CDR3 DNA reads TGTGCCAGCAGCCAAGCTAGGGCGAGTGAGCAGTTCTTC. Translated: CASSQARASEQFF.